This TCR beta chain was captured in a study of blood T cell repertoires in COVID-19. Looking at the study overall: The United States, Italy and Spain supplied acute and convalescent COVID-19 samples. The cDNA or gDNA used as material had been derived from T cells, B-cell-depleted T cells, or PBMCs.

Per the original data handling: By means of reference gene primer amplification, nucleated cell counts were estimated. Here immunoSEQ multiplex PCR was the method, and the copy in TCRdb shows in-frame clones only, minus some. Clone size and the V and J calls come from that table; the DNA yielded D and trimming. The data contain some 200,000 clones, around 80% of them singletons. With V trimmed by 2 bases and J by 7 bases, 10 bases remained unmatched. The CDR3 totals 17 residues. From germline, CDR1 is KGHDR and CDR2 SFDVKD. Material for sequencing was peripheral blood. This clonotype was obtained from a human donor in a cohort sampled during active COVID-19. The chain employs TRBV24-1 and TRBJ2-1, with 10 bases that match TRBD1. CDR3 region: CATSDSRQGAFGNEQFF. CDR3 DNA: TGTGCCACCAGTGATTCGCGACAGGGGGCATTCGGGAATGAGCAGTTCTTC.